This T cell receptor beta chain was found in a study of control samples from healthy donors and cancer patients. CDR3 length: 15 amino acids. The ends lost 0 bases at V and 4 bases at J; junction bases unmatched: 4. Per the germline V gene, CDR1 is SGDLS and CDR2 is YYNGEE. Produced via immunoSEQ multiplex PCR; TCRdb's table is partial and in-frame only. This sample has over 150,000 clones, with 90% found just once. Sequenced input: blood. This clonotype originated in a woman between 50 and 59 years old in good health. The chain has TRBV9 and TRBJ2-1; 7 bases match TRBD2. The DNA of the CDR3 is TGTGCCAGCAGCGTAGGGACTAGAGAATACAATGAGCAGTTCTTC. Translated, it gives CASSVGTREYNEQFF.